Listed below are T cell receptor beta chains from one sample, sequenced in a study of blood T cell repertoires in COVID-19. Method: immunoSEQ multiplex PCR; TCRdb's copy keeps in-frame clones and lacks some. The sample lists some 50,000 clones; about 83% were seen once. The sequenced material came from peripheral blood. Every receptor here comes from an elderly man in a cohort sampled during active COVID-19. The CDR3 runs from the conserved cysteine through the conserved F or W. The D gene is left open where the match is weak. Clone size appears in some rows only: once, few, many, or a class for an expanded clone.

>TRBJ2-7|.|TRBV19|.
TGTGCCAGTCGAAGATCCGGTTCCTCCTACGAGCAGTACTTC
CASRRSGSSYEQYF
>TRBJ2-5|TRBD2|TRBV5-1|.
TGCGCCAGCAGCTTGCGTCCGGGGGGGCTAATGGAGACCCAGTACTTC
CASSLRPGGLMETQYF
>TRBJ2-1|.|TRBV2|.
TGTGCCAGCTGTCCATCGGGCAATGAGCAGTTCTTC
CASCPSGNEQFF
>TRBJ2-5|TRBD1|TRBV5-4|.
TGTGCCAGCAGCTTTGGAGGACAGGCCCAAGAGACCCAGTACTTC
CASSFGGQAQETQYF
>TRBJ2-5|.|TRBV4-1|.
TGCGCCAGCAGCCAAGGGGACCCGGAGGGCGAGACCCAGTACTTC
CASSQGDPEGETQYF
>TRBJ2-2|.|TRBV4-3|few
TGCGCCAGCAGTCGGGCGGGAACCACCGGGGAGCTGTTTTTT
CASSRAGTTGELFF
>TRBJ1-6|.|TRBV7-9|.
TGTGCCAGCAGCTCACTCCAGCGCAGCAGAATAGATTCACCCCTCCACTTT
CASSSLQRSRIDSPLHF
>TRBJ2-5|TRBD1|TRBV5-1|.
TGCGCCAGCAGCCAGGGACAGTTGAAAGAGACCCAGTACTTC
CASSQGQLKETQYF
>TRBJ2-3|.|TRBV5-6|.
TGTGCCAGCAGCGCCATTGGAGGTTCGGGAGATACGCAGTATTTT
CASSAIGGSGDTQYF
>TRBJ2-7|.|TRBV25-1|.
TGTGCCACCGCTCGGACAGCTACCTACGAGCAGTACTTC
CATARTATYEQYF
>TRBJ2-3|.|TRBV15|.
TGTGCCTCGGGGGGCGGGAGAGGTACAGATACGCAGTATTTT
CASGGGRGTDTQYF
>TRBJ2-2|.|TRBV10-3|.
TGTGCCATCAGTGCAGGGACCGGGGAGCTGTTTTTT
CAISAGTGELFF
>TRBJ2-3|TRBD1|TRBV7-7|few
TGTGCTAGCAGCTTAGGGACAGGGTTGGATACGCAGTATTTT
CASSLGTGLDTQYF
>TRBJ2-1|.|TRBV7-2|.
TGTGCCAGCAGCTTAGATCTCTACAATGAGCAGTTCTTC
CASSLDLYNEQFF
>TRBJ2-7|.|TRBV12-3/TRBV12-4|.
TGTGCCAGCACCCCTCAGATAATTTACGAGCAGTACTTC
CASTPQIIYEQYF
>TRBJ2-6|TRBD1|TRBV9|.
TGTGCCAGCAGCCCCAAGACAGGGGGCGTTGGCTCTGGGGCCAACGTCCTGACTTTC
CASSPKTGGVGSGANVLTF
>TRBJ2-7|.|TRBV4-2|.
TGTGCCAGCAGCGGGGGGGCGGGAAGCTCCTACGAGCAGTACTTC
CASSGGAGSSYEQYF
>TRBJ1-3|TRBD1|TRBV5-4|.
TGTGCCAGCAGCTTGGTCGCAGGGGGTAGAAACACCATATATTTT
CASSLVAGGRNTIYF
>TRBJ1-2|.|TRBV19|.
TGTGCCAGTGGGGCTCAGGGGTACTATGGCTACACCTTC
CASGAQGYYGYTF
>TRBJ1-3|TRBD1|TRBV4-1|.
TGCGCCAGCGGAAAAGGGACAGGGGGCCCGGGAGGAAACACCATATATTTT
CASGKGTGGPGGNTIYF
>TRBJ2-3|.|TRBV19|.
TGTGCCAGTAGTATTCGACGGGGAGGCACAGATACGCAGTATTTT
CASSIRRGGTDTQYF
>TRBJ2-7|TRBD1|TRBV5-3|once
TGTGCCAGAAGGGCACATGGGGGACAGGGGGCATACGAGCAGTACTTC
CARRAHGGQGAYEQYF
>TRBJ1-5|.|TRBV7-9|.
TGTGCCAGCAGCTTAGCGGGGAGTGGCGGCCAGCCCCAGCATTTT
CASSLAGSGGQPQHF
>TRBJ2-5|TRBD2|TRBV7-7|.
TGTGCCAGCAGCTCGGGACTAGCGGGAGAGACCCAGTACTTC
CASSSGLAGETQYF
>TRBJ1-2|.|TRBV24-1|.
TGTGCCACCAGTGATGGTGGGGGCAGCTTCTATGGCTACACCTTC
CATSDGGGSFYGYTF
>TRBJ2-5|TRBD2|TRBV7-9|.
TGTGCCAGCAGCTTAGTGGCTAGCGGGAGAGAGACCCAGTACTTC
CASSLVASGRETQYF
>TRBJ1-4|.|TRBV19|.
TGTGCCAGTAGCCTCGGGACACCGACAACTAATGAAAAACTGTTTTTT
CASSLGTPTTNEKLFF
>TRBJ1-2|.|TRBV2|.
TGTGCCAGCAGTGTTACAGGGCCAGAAGGCTACACCTTC
CASSVTGPEGYTF
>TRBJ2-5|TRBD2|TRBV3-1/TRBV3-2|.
TGTGCCAGCAGCCAAGGAGCGGGAGGGCTAGAGACCCAGTACTTC
CASSQGAGGLETQYF
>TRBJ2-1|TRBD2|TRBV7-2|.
TGTGCCAGCAGCGAGAGCGGGGGAGATGAGCAGTTCTTC
CASSESGGDEQFF
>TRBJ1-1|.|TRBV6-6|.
TGTGCCAGCAGCCCCGGTTGGACTGAAGCTTTCTTT
CASSPGWTEAFF
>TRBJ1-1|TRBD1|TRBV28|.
TGTGCCAGCATCCTACAGGGGGGGAACACTGAAGCTTTCTTT
CASILQGGNTEAFF
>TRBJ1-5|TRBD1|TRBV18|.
TGTGCCAGCTCACCGACAGGGGGAACTCAGCCCCAGCATTTT
CASSPTGGTQPQHF
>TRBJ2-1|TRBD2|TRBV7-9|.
TGTGCCAGCACCAAGGGAGGGGCCCGCTACAATGAGCAGTTCTTC
CASTKGGARYNEQFF
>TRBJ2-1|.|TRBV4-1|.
TGCGCCAGCAGCCAACCAGGGCGGTATGAGCAGTTCTTC
CASSQPGRYEQFF
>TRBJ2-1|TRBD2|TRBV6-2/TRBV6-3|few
TGTGCCAGCAGCCCACTACTACTAGCGGGAGAATTGGATGAGCAGTTCTTC
CASSPLLLAGELDEQFF
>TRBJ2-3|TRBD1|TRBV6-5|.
TGTGCCAGCAGAAGGACAGGGGGCGCAGATACGCAGTATTTT
CASRRTGGADTQYF
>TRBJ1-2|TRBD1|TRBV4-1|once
TGCGCCAGCAGTCGGGACAGAGACTATGGCTACACCTTC
CASSRDRDYGYTF
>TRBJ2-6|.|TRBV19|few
TGTGCCAGTAGTCCGATAAACAGGTTATACTCTGGGGCCAACGTCCTGACTTTC
CASSPINRLYSGANVLTF
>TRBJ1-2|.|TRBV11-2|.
TGTGCCAGCAGTCCCGGACACAGCTATGGCTACACCTTC
CASSPGHSYGYTF